These T cell receptor beta chains were read from a single sample in a study of blood T cell repertoires in COVID-19. Repertoires were generated with immunoSEQ multiplex PCR, while TCRdb's copy carries only in-frame clones and drops some. The sample contains almost 200,000 clones, approximately 87% of which appear only once. The sample consisted of peripheral blood. The receptor set was obtained from a woman aged 70-85 years with acute or convalescent COVID-19. The CDR3 runs from the conserved cysteine through the conserved F or W. A D gene is named only where the DNA matches it firmly. Clone size is shown for a subset of rows, as once, few, many or a class of expanded clone.

CDR3: CASSRDRDTYEQYF
DNA: TGTGCCAGCAGCCGTGACAGGGATACCTACGAGCAGTACTTC
J: TRBJ2-7
size: -
D: TRBD1
V: TRBV3-1/TRBV3-2
length: 14

CDR3: CASRTDRGQGQPQHF
DNA: TGTGCCAGCAGGACGGACAGGGGACAGGGTCAGCCCCAGCATTTT
J: TRBJ1-5
size: -
D: TRBD1
V: TRBV6-5
length: 15

CDR3: CASSFGASGVNTGELFF
DNA: TGTGCCAGCAGCTTTGGTGCTAGCGGAGTGAACACCGGGGAGCTGTTTTTT
J: TRBJ2-2
size: -
D: TRBD2
V: TRBV7-2
length: 17

CDR3: CASSLKLAGAPKTQYF
DNA: TGTGCCAGCAGCTTAAAACTAGCGGGGGCTCCCAAGACCCAGTACTTC
J: TRBJ2-5
size: -
D: TRBD2
V: TRBV7-2
length: 16

CDR3: CATSDLTGDLTNTEAFF
DNA: TGTGCCACCAGTGATCTTACAGGAGACCTGACGAACACTGAAGCTTTCTTT
J: TRBJ1-1
size: -
D: -
V: TRBV24-1
length: 17

CDR3: CASSYSGGGSLYEQYF
DNA: TGTGCCAGCAGTTACTCTGGCGGCGGGAGTCTTTACGAGCAGTACTTC
J: TRBJ2-7
size: -
D: TRBD2
V: TRBV6-2/TRBV6-3
length: 16

CDR3: CASSRGVTDTQYF
DNA: TGCGCCAGCAGCCGGGGGGTTACAGATACGCAGTATTTT
J: TRBJ2-3
size: once
D: TRBD2
V: TRBV5-1
length: 13

CDR3: CASSLASSGSTGEQFF
DNA: TGTGCCAGCAGCTTAGCTAGTAGCGGGAGTACTGGTGAGCAGTTCTTC
J: TRBJ2-1
size: -
D: TRBD2
V: TRBV7-2
length: 16

CDR3: CATSDASGRFNGELFF
DNA: TGTGCCACCAGTGATGCTAGCGGGAGATTCAACGGGGAGCTGTTTTTT
J: TRBJ2-2
size: -
D: TRBD2
V: TRBV24-1
length: 16

CDR3: CASRQQASYEQYF
DNA: TGTGCCAGCAGGCAACAGGCCTCCTACGAGCAGTACTTC
J: TRBJ2-7
size: -
D: -
V: TRBV28
length: 13

CDR3: CASSARDRGYEQYF
DNA: TGTGCCAGTAGTGCTCGGGACAGGGGTTACGAGCAGTACTTC
J: TRBJ2-7
size: -
D: TRBD1
V: TRBV19
length: 14

CDR3: CASTSGQETQYF
DNA: TGTGCCAGCACTAGCGGGCAAGAGACCCAGTACTTC
J: TRBJ2-5
size: -
D: TRBD2
V: TRBV28
length: 12

CDR3: CASSLQGASYEQYF
DNA: TGTGCCAGCAGCTTGCAGGGGGCCTCCTACGAGCAGTACTTC
J: TRBJ2-7
size: -
D: TRBD1
V: TRBV5-4
length: 14

CDR3: CASKSLLRGGTDTQYF
DNA: TGTGCCAGCAAAAGCTTACTGCGGGGGGGCACAGATACGCAGTATTTT
J: TRBJ2-3
size: -
D: TRBD2
V: TRBV7-8
length: 16

CDR3: CASSPGHTFDQPQHF
DNA: TGTGCCAGCAGTCCGGGACATACCTTCGATCAGCCCCAGCATTTT
J: TRBJ1-5
size: -
D: -
V: TRBV2
length: 15

CDR3: CAISPPRGHEQFF
DNA: TGTGCCATCAGCCCCCCCAGAGGCCATGAGCAGTTCTTC
J: TRBJ2-1
size: -
D: -
V: TRBV10-3
length: 13

CDR3: CASSLRGTGNTIYF
DNA: TGCGCCAGCAGCTTGAGGGGGACCGGAAACACCATATATTTT
J: TRBJ1-3
size: -
D: -
V: TRBV5-1
length: 14

CDR3: CASSLVAMNTEAFF
DNA: TGTGCCAGCAGCTTAGTAGCTATGAACACTGAAGCTTTCTTT
J: TRBJ1-1
size: -
D: -
V: TRBV7-8
length: 14

CDR3: CASSLFEGGLTKNIQYF
DNA: TGTGCCAGCAGCTTATTTGAGGGGGGGCTAACCAAAAACATTCAGTACTTC
J: TRBJ2-4
size: -
D: -
V: TRBV7-2
length: 17

CDR3: CASSSATSGSIYEQFF
DNA: TGTGCCAGCAGCTCCGCAACTAGCGGGAGTATCTATGAGCAGTTCTTC
J: TRBJ2-1
size: -
D: TRBD2
V: TRBV7-2
length: 16

CDR3: CASSRTADSGNTIYF
DNA: TGTGCCAGCAGTAGGACTGCCGACTCTGGAAACACCATATATTTT
J: TRBJ1-3
size: -
D: -
V: TRBV6-5
length: 15

CDR3: CASSLVAGPANTGELFF
DNA: TGCGCCAGCAGCTTGGTAGCGGGCCCCGCGAACACCGGGGAGCTGTTTTTT
J: TRBJ2-2
size: -
D: TRBD2
V: TRBV5-1
length: 17

CDR3: CASSMGQGAQGYGYTF
DNA: TGTGCCAGTAGTATGGGGCAGGGGGCGCAGGGCTATGGCTACACCTTC
J: TRBJ1-2
size: once
D: TRBD1
V: TRBV19
length: 16

CDR3: CASSFGQAKANTGELFF
DNA: TGTGCCAGTAGTTTCGGACAGGCCAAAGCGAACACCGGGGAGCTGTTTTTT
J: TRBJ2-2
size: -
D: TRBD1
V: TRBV19
length: 17

CDR3: CASSPDGGPGELFF
DNA: TGCGCCAGCAGCCCGGACGGGGGGCCCGGGGAGCTGTTTTTT
J: TRBJ2-2
size: -
D: -
V: TRBV5-1
length: 14

CDR3: CASSPRVEAGNTIYF
DNA: TGTGCCAGCTCACCACGGGTCGAGGCTGGAAACACCATATATTTT
J: TRBJ1-3
size: few
D: -
V: TRBV18
length: 15

CDR3: CASTEGAGAYGYTF
DNA: TGTGCCAGCACCGAGGGAGCGGGGGCTTATGGCTACACCTTC
J: TRBJ1-2
size: -
D: -
V: TRBV5-4
length: 14

CDR3: CASSPIIQGDEQFF
DNA: TGTGCCAGCTCACCAATAATACAGGGGGATGAGCAGTTCTTC
J: TRBJ2-1
size: -
D: TRBD1
V: TRBV18
length: 14

CDR3: CASRKRVVGKGQPQHF
DNA: TGTGCCAGCAGAAAAAGAGTCGTGGGGAAGGGGCAGCCCCAGCATTTT
J: TRBJ1-5
size: -
D: -
V: TRBV21-1
length: 16

CDR3: CASSGGAERKDTQYF
DNA: TGTGCCAGCAGCGGGGGGGCTGAGCGTAAAGATACGCAGTATTTT
J: TRBJ2-3
size: -
D: -
V: TRBV7-6
length: 15

CDR3: CASSSIPGLAGGPTQTQYF
DNA: TGCGCCAGCAGCTCTATCCCGGGACTAGCGGGAGGGCCTACACAGACCCAGTACTTC
J: TRBJ2-5
size: -
D: TRBD2
V: TRBV4-1
length: 19

CDR3: CASSNRDLNTEAFF
DNA: TGTGCCAGCAGTAACAGGGACCTGAACACTGAAGCTTTCTTT
J: TRBJ1-1
size: -
D: -
V: TRBV5-6
length: 14

CDR3: CASSTLTGIGTEAFF
DNA: TGCGCCAGCAGCACCCTAACAGGGATCGGCACTGAAGCTTTCTTT
J: TRBJ1-1
size: -
D: -
V: TRBV5-1
length: 15

CDR3: CASSQRATNEKLFF
DNA: TGCGCCAGCAGCCAGAGAGCAACTAATGAAAAACTGTTTTTT
J: TRBJ1-4
size: -
D: -
V: TRBV4-1
length: 14

CDR3: CASSYLGAHEQFF
DNA: TGTGCCAGCAGTTACCTCGGTGCCCATGAGCAGTTCTTC
J: TRBJ2-1
size: -
D: -
V: TRBV6-5
length: 13

CDR3: CASSERAYNSPLHF
DNA: TGTGCCAGCAGTGAGAGGGCCTATAATTCACCCCTCCACTTT
J: TRBJ1-6
size: -
D: -
V: TRBV6-4
length: 14

CDR3: CARSLCPSFGTGHQETQYF
DNA: TGTGCCAGAAGCTTGTGTCCCTCTTTTGGGACAGGACACCAAGAGACCCAGTACTTC
J: TRBJ2-5
size: few
D: TRBD1
V: TRBV5-3
length: 19

CDR3: CASTLAGGTYNEQFF
DNA: TGTGCCAGCACGCTAGCGGGGGGTACCTACAATGAGCAGTTCTTC
J: TRBJ2-1
size: -
D: TRBD2
V: TRBV19
length: 15

CDR3: CASSTTGTEAFF
DNA: TGTGCCAGCAGCACCACAGGGACTGAAGCTTTCTTT
J: TRBJ1-1
size: -
D: -
V: TRBV7-2
length: 12

CDR3: CASSLFGVRGETQYF
DNA: TGCGCCAGCAGCTTGTTCGGCGTCAGGGGGGAGACCCAGTACTTC
J: TRBJ2-5
size: -
D: TRBD1
V: TRBV5-1
length: 15

CDR3: CASTAGTGTSGYTF
DNA: TGTGCCAGCACCGCCGGGACAGGGACTTCGGGCTACACCTTC
J: TRBJ1-2
size: -
D: TRBD1
V: TRBV7-2
length: 14

CDR3: CASSSKQVANTGELFF
DNA: TGCGCCAGCAGCTCCAAACAGGTGGCGAACACCGGGGAGCTGTTTTTT
J: TRBJ2-2
size: -
D: -
V: TRBV5-1
length: 16

CDR3: CASSYSFQGGQETQYF
DNA: TGTGCCAGCAGTTACTCGTTCCAGGGAGGGCAAGAGACCCAGTACTTC
J: TRBJ2-5
size: -
D: TRBD2
V: TRBV6-2/TRBV6-3
length: 16

CDR3: CASSVSGANVLTF
DNA: TGTGCCAGCAGTGTATCTGGGGCCAACGTCCTGACTTTC
J: TRBJ2-6
size: -
D: -
V: TRBV25-1
length: 13

CDR3: CASSPLPAGATYTGELFF
DNA: TGTGCCAGCTCACCACTCCCTGCGGGGGCAACTTACACCGGGGAGCTGTTTTTT
J: TRBJ2-2
size: -
D: -
V: TRBV18
length: 18

CDR3: CASRIYPSNEQFF
DNA: TGTGCCAGCAGAATATACCCGAGCAATGAGCAGTTCTTC
J: TRBJ2-1
size: -
D: -
V: TRBV12-3/TRBV12-4
length: 13

CDR3: CASSTRLTGGFANTEAFF
DNA: TGTGCCAGCTCAACGCGGTTGACAGGGGGCTTTGCGAACACTGAAGCTTTCTTT
J: TRBJ1-1
size: -
D: TRBD1
V: TRBV18
length: 18

CDR3: CASSVPRGTGNTIYF
DNA: TGTGCCAGTAGTGTCCCCCGCGGGACTGGAAACACCATATATTTT
J: TRBJ1-3
size: -
D: -
V: TRBV19
length: 15

CDR3: CASSMDSPGAYNEQFF
DNA: TGTGCCAGCAGCATGGACAGCCCAGGGGCCTACAATGAGCAGTTCTTC
J: TRBJ2-1
size: -
D: -
V: TRBV5-4
length: 16

CDR3: CASSSTIGAGPEAFF
DNA: TGTGCCAGCTCTTCCACGATAGGGGCCGGCCCTGAAGCTTTCTTT
J: TRBJ1-1
size: -
D: -
V: TRBV18
length: 15